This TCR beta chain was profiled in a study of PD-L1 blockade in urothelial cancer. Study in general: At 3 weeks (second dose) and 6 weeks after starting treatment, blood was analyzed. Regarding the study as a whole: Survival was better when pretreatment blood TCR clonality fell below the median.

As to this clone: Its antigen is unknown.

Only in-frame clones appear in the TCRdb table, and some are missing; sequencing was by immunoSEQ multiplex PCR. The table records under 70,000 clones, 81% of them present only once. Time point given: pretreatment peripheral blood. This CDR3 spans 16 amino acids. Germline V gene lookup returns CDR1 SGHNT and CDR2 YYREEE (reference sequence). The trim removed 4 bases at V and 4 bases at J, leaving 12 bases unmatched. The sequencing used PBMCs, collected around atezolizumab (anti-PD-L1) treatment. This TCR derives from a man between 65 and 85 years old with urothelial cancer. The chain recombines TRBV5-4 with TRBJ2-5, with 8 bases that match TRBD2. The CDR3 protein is CASSHWSGSGRETQYF. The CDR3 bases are TGTGCCAGCAGCCATTGGAGCGGGAGCGGTAGAGAGACCCAGTACTTC.